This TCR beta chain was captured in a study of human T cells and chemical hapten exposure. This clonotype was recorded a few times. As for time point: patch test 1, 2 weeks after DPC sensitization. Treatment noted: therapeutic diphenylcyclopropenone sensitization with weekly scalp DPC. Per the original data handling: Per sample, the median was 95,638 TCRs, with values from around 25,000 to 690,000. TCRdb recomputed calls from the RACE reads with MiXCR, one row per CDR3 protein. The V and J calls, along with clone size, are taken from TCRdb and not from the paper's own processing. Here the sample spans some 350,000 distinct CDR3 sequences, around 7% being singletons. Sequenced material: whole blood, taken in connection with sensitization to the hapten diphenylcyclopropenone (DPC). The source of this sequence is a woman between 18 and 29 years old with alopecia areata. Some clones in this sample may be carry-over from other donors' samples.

DNA of the CDR3: TGTGCCAGCAGCTTGAACGCGGGACAGGTCTACTATGGCTACACCTTC. It encodes CASSLNAGQVYYGYTF. The genes are TRBV5-6 and TRBJ1-2, with TRBD1 matching over 8 bases. The CDR3 covers 16 residues. CDR1 is SGHDT, CDR2 YYEEEE, per germline. J lost 3 bases, V lost 1 base, and 8 bases had no gene match.